The 10 T cell receptor beta chains below were found in one sample sequenced in a study of T cells expressing NK-cell markers (dated by TCRdb to the early 2020s). Libraries were built with 5' RACE. The sequencing machine was an Illumina HiSeq 2000. One entry per CDR3 protein sequence results from the TCRdb reprocessing of the reads, with DNA left out. This sample's listing comprises fewer than 550,000 distinct CDR3 sequences. The leading ten clones occupy approximately 1.4% of the sample. The sample comprised blood T cells: a sorted CD56 or NKG2C T cell subset, CD4+ or CD8+ T cells, or bulk PBMC T cells (not recorded which). All receptors derive from a woman aged 45 to 65 in good health. Donor details come from another sample of the same person, matched by shared clones.

V is TRBV29-1 and J is TRBJ2-2. CDR1 SQVTM and CDR2 ANQGSEA come from the germline V gene. This CDR3 spans 14 amino acids. The CDR3 protein is CSVEDRANTGELFF.

The chain has TRBV10-3 and TRBJ1-2; TCRdb's D gene call, TRBD1, goes unchecked for lack of DNA. The length of the CDR3 is 13 residues. Looked up from germline, CDR1 is ENHRY and CDR2 is SYGVKD. CDR3 amino acids: CAITTDRVFGYTF.

The chain recombines TRBV5-1 with TRBJ2-2; without DNA, the TCRdb call of TRBD1 cannot be checked. CDR1 and CDR2 (germline): SGHRS, YFSETQ. The CDR3 covers 14 residues. CDR3 in amino acids: CASTLGTVTGELFF.

The chain joins TRBV3-1 to TRBJ1-2. The CDR3 spans 13 residues. CDR1 LGHDT and CDR2 YNNKEL come from the germline V gene (reference sequence). The CDR3 spells CASSQVGYYGYTF.

The chain combines TRBV7-2 with TRBJ2-3; TCRdb selects TRBD2, and the lack of DNA leaves this call unchecked. The germline CDR1 and CDR2 sequences are SGHTA and FQGNSA. The CDR3 runs to 14 residues. The CDR3 is CASKTRGRTDTQYF.

The gene calls are TRBV7-9 and TRBJ2-1; the D call from TCRdb, TRBD1, cannot be confirmed without DNA. Looked up from germline, CDR1 is SEHNR and CDR2 is FQNEAQ (reference sequence). This CDR3 is 13 amino acids long. The CDR3 sequence: CARRGNSYNEQFF.

The chain combines TRBV6-5 with TRBJ1-2; the D gene TCRdb calls, TRBD1, cannot be checked with no DNA. This CDR3 is 15 amino acids long. Germline CDR1 is MNHEY and CDR2 is SVGAGI. The chain's CDR3 is CASRFEPQGNYGYTF.

The V gene is TRBV4-1, the J gene TRBJ1-1. The CDR3 is 13 amino acids. Germline V gives CDR1 MGHRA, CDR2 YSYEKL. CDR3 protein: CASSLTTGTEAFF.

The chain couples TRBV7-8 to TRBJ1-5. The length of the CDR3 is 15 residues. CDR1 SGHVS and CDR2 FQNEAQ come from the germline V gene. The CDR3 loop is CASSLAEGSNQPQHF.

The rearrangement links TRBV7-7 to TRBJ2-7; the D call of TRBD1 rests on TCRdb alone, since no DNA is present to check it. CDR3 length: 14 residues. Germline CDR1 and CDR2: SSHAT and FNYEAQ (reference sequence). CDR3 protein: CASSLSGTSGEQYF.